This paragraph covers one TCR beta chain sequence. Its antigen is unidentified. The data were obtained in a study of T cells in Graves' hyperthyroidism and ophthalmopathy. Study findings and constraints: Blood also held most thyroid clonotypes expanded beyond 0.001.

Exclusion of a patient resulted from uncontrolled infection, other autoimmune disease, pregnancy or lactation. The diagnoses drew upon clinical symptoms, serum thyroxine and TRAb, thyroid ultrasound and orbital computed tomography. From RNA transcripts, TCR beta CDR3 regions were amplified. The HTBI primer set drove a first-round RT-PCR of the TCR CDR3. In TCRdb, the multiplex PCR reads were re-called with MiXCR into one record per CDR3 protein. Of some 370,000 distinct CDR3 sequences in the sample, around an eighth were seen once. The germline gives CDR1 LNHDA, CDR2 SQIVND (reference sequence). Trimming removed 8 bases from V and 0 bases from J, with 11 bases in between. The length of the CDR3 is 15 residues.

Sequenced sample: blood. The receptor's source is a man in his fifties or sixties with Graves' ophthalmopathy. V gene TRBV19 combines with J gene TRBJ1-6, with D possibly matching TRBD1 (6 bases). The CDR3 sequence is CASGRGSSYNSPLHF. The DNA for the CDR3 is TGTGCCAGTGGAAGGGGGAGCTCCTATAATTCACCCCTCCACTTT.